The next 3 T cell receptor beta chains were all read from a single sample in a study of shared clonotypes between healthy human individuals. Produced via immunoSEQ multiplex PCR; TCRdb's table is partial and in-frame only. The table lists about a million clones, around three quarters of them singletons. Material: memory CD4+ T cells sorted from blood. This sample's subset: CD45RA-negative fraction. The source of these receptors is a man aged 18 to 29 in good health.

J is TRBJ2-2 and V is TRBV5-4, with D possibly TRBD2 on 6 matching bases. The CDR3 sequence is 15 residues long. V lost 4 bases and J lost 5, with 15 bases in between. The germline V gene has CDR1 SGHNT and CDR2 YYREEE (reference sequence). The chain's CDR3 is CASSHLGLRTGELFF. In DNA form, the CDR3 reads TGTGCCAGCAGCCACCTCGGACTACGGACCGGGGAGCTGTTTTTT.

V is TRBV6-6 and J is TRBJ2-7; D perhaps matches TRBD1 (5 bases). CDR1 is MNHNY and CDR2 is SVGAGI in the germline V gene (reference sequence). Trimming removed 8 bases at V and 2 bases at J, with 7 bases between. This CDR3 comprises 11 residues. Written as DNA, the CDR3 is TGTGCCAGCCGCAGGGCCTACGAGCAGTACTTC. It specifies CASRRAYEQYF.

The J gene is TRBJ2-1, the V gene TRBV4-3, with a possible D match to TRBD2 (6 bases). Trimming took off 3 bases at V and 8 bases at J, with 14 bases between the two ends. The CDR3 is 14 residues long. Looked up from germline, CDR1 is LGHNA and CDR2 is YSLEER. The CDR3 loop is CASSQGRSGDEQFF. Here the CDR3 DNA reads TGCGCCAGCAGCCAGGGGAGATCGGGGGATGAGCAGTTCTTC.